This note documents a single TCR beta chain sequence. Germline-derived CDR1 and CDR2 are MGHRA and YSYEKL. V lost 3 bases and J 0 bases, leaving 17 bases between the germline ends. CDR3 size: 17 residues. Clones were sequenced by immunoSEQ multiplex PCR, and TCRdb holds only the in-frame ones, with some missing. The data hold 40,000 or so clones, with 70% to 90% observed a single time. These data originate in a study of blood T cell repertoires in COVID-19. As for the study in general: Samples representing acute and convalescent COVID-19 were sourced from the United States, Italy and Spain.

Sequenced: peripheral blood. This TCR was recovered from a man in his sixties in a cohort sampled during active COVID-19. J is TRBJ1-1 and V is TRBV4-1; D perhaps matches TRBD1 (5 bases). Written as DNA, the CDR3 is TGCGCCAGCAGCCATTCCGGGGGTCGGGGGATGAACACTGAAGCTTTCTTT. Translation gives CASSHSGGRGMNTEAFF.